This T cell receptor beta chain was identified in a study of identical twins. Findings and limits, study-wide: Zero-insertion findings could be partly confounded by invariant cells (MAIT and iNKT cells). A lower insertion count was a feature of abundant cord blood beta clonotypes, with no such feature in memory repertoires.

This clonotype was observed at least ten times. Its specificity is not known. CDR1 and CDR2 (germline): SGHDT, YYEEEE. The CDR3 totals 14 residues. With V trimmed by 2 bases and J by 7 bases, 2 bases remained unmatched. All donors were healthy Caucasians. Unique molecular identifiers were in the cDNA, with template-switch universal primer binding. TCRdb used MiXCR to reprocess the 5' RACE reads, holding one entry per CDR3 protein. The sample gives 350,000 to 450,000 distinct CDR3 sequences, roughly 18% of which show up once; 9% to 15% is in the top ten. This receptor was identified in a man aged 45 to 65 in good health. Sequenced: naive T cells sorted from blood. The rearrangement joins TRBV5-6 to TRBJ1-5, with 11 bases matching TRBD1. CDR3 region: CASSFGTGGQPQHF. DNA for the CDR3: TGTGCCAGCAGCTTCGGGACAGGGGGACAGCCCCAGCATTTT.